These 27 T cell receptor beta chains were sequenced from one sample in a study of technical replicates of blood from several donors. Produced via immunoSEQ multiplex PCR; TCRdb's table is partial and in-frame only. The profile covers about 100,000 clones, with about 95% appearing a single time and around 0.35% taken by the ten largest. The sample comprised T cells isolated from PBMCs. These receptors originate from a human donor in good health.

The V gene is TRBV5-1, the J gene TRBJ2-3; 12 nucleotides match TRBD1. The CDR3 is 17 amino acids. CDR1 and CDR2 (germline): SGHRS, YFSETQ. V gave up 0 bases and J gave up 6 bases; unmatched junction bases: 8. The CDR3 reads CASSLARDRGREDTQYF. The CDR3 DNA is TGCGCCAGCAGCTTGGCCCGGGACAGGGGGCGCGAGGATACGCAGTATTTT.

The chain has TRBV28 and TRBJ2-7; no clear D. Trimming removed 6 bases at V and 5 bases at J, with 8 bases between. The CDR3 extends over 11 amino acids. The germline CDR1 and CDR2 sequences are MDHEN and SYDVKM. CDR3 sequence: CASRNYNEQYF. The CDR3 nucleotides read TGTGCCAGCAGAAACTATAACGAGCAGTACTTC.

This chain connects TRBV2 to TRBJ2-1, with 8 bases matching TRBD2. The CDR3 runs to 15 residues. V shed 5 bases, J shed 5 bases, and the junction held 8 bases outside the gene matches. Germline V gene sequence: CDR1 SNHLY, CDR2 FYNNEI. Written as DNA, the CDR3 is TGTGCCAGCAGTATGGGACTAGGGATCCACAATGAGCAGTTCTTC. Translating gives CASSMGLGIHNEQFF.

The CDR3 nucleotides are TGTGCCATCAGTGAGGCGGCCGGTCAGCCCCAGCATTTT. This translates into CAISEAAGQPQHF. This chain links TRBV10-3 with TRBJ1-5; D unclear. The CDR3 has 13 amino acids. V was trimmed by 2 bases and J by 6 bases, leaving 8 bases between them. Germline V gene data show CDR1 as ENHRY and CDR2 as SYGVKD.

The chain recombines TRBV25-1 with TRBJ1-2; 7 bases match TRBD1. V shed 3 bases, J shed 4 bases, and the junction held 8 bases outside the gene matches. The germline V gene encodes CDR1 MGHDK and CDR2 SYGVNS. This CDR3 spans 15 amino acids. The DNA for the CDR3 is TGTGCCAGCAGTGATTCGGGCAGGGGGATCTATGGCTACACCTTC. Amino acid sequence: CASSDSGRGIYGYTF.

This chain uses TRBV6-6 with TRBJ1-2; 10 bases fit TRBD1. The trim removed 5 bases at V and 10 bases at J, leaving 13 bases unmatched. Looked up from germline, CDR1 is MNHNY and CDR2 is SVGAGI (reference sequence). This CDR3 has 15 residues. CDR3 protein: CASSPLLGQGFSYTF. The CDR3 nucleotides read TGTGCCAGCAGTCCGTTACTGGGACAGGGGTTTTCCTACACCTTC.

The J gene is TRBJ2-1, the V gene TRBV7-9; 7 positions match TRBD1. V shed 6 bases, J shed 9 bases, and the junction held 5 bases outside the gene matches. This CDR3 has 12 amino acids. From germline, CDR1 is SEHNR and CDR2 FQNEAQ (reference sequence). Here the CDR3 reads CASRTGSGEQFF. DNA of the CDR3: TGTGCCAGCAGGACAGGGTCCGGTGAGCAGTTCTTC. The full variable domain, completed using reference TRBV7-9 and TRBJ2-1, is DTGVSQNPRHKITKRGQNVTFRCDPISEHNRLYWYRQTLGQGPEFLTYFQNEAQLEKSRLLSDRFSAERPKGSFSTLEIQRTEQGDSAMYLCASRTGSGEQFFGPGTRLTVL.

The chain combines TRBV18 with TRBJ2-7; 12 bases are a match to TRBD2. The CDR3 runs to 15 residues. Losses at the gene ends were 6 bases for V and 0 bases for J; bases not matched to a gene: 3. Germline V CDR1 and CDR2: KGHSH, LQKENI. CDR3 amino acids: CASSMTSGSSYEQYF. In nucleotides, the CDR3 is TGTGCCAGCTCTATGACTAGCGGGAGCTCCTACGAGCAGTACTTC.

This chain joins TRBV7-2 and TRBJ2-7; weak D call: TRBD1 (6 bases). V lost 4 bases and J lost 3, with 16 bases in between. Germline V gene sequence: CDR1 SGHTA, CDR2 FQGNSA. The CDR3 extends over 15 amino acids. The CDR3 region is CASSSAGTPFYEQYF. Written as DNA, the CDR3 is TGTGCCAGCAGCTCGGCCGGGACACCGTTCTACGAGCAGTACTTC. The variable domain in full, completed from reference TRBV7-2 and TRBJ2-7, reads GAGVSQSPSNKVTEKGKDVELRCDPISGHTALYWYRQSLGQGLEFLIYFQGNSAPDKSGLPSDRFSAERTGGSVSTLTIQRTQQEDSAVYLCASSSAGTPFYEQYFGPGTRLTVT.

This chain connects TRBV27 to TRBJ2-1; TRBD2 matches at 8 bases. Unmatched junction bases numbered 12, after V lost 6 bases and J lost 5 bases. The CDR3 spans 16 residues. Germline values: CDR1 MNHEY, CDR2 SMNVEV (reference sequence). The CDR3 reads CASSPNQREIDNEQFF. The CDR3 DNA follows: TGTGCCAGCAGCCCAAACCAGCGGGAGATCGACAATGAGCAGTTCTTC.

The V call is TRBV15, the J call TRBJ1-4; TRBD1 is a possible D gene (5 bases). Germline CDR1 LNHNV, CDR2 YYDKDF (reference sequence). The germline V and J ends were trimmed by 0 bases and 7 bases, with 6 bases remaining between them. The CDR3 consists of 13 residues. CDR3 in DNA: TGTGCCACCAGCAGAGAGGGGCGTGAAAAACTGTTTTTT. Protein sequence: CATSREGREKLFF.

The genes are TRBV29-1 and TRBJ2-7, with 13 bases that match TRBD2. Per the germline V gene, CDR1 is SQVTM and CDR2 is ANQGSEA. The CDR3 is made up of 14 amino acids. V was pared by 2 bases and J by 3 bases, with 1 base of the junction left unmatched. CDR3 in amino acids: CSVERLAGGYEQYF. The CDR3 DNA follows: TGCAGCGTTGAACGACTAGCGGGAGGCTACGAGCAGTACTTC.

The chain couples TRBV9 to TRBJ2-5, with 9 positions matching TRBD1. Trimming cost V 1 base and J 5 bases; bases outside gene matches: 3. Germline V gene data show CDR1 as SGDLS and CDR2 as YYNGEE. The CDR3 is 14 residues long. DNA for the CDR3: TGTGCCAGCAGCGTAAGACAGGGGGAGGAGACCCAGTACTTC. Translation: CASSVRQGEETQYF. The full variable domain, its missing parts supplied by reference TRBV9 and TRBJ2-5, is DSGVTQTPKHLITATGQRVTLRCSPRSGDLSVYWYQQSLDQGLQFLIQYYNGEERAKGNILERFSAQQFPDLHSELNLSSLELGDSALYFCASSVRQGEETQYFGPGTRLLVL.

This chain joins TRBV9 and TRBJ2-7; a weak D match, TRBD2 (6 bases). CDR1 is SGDLS and CDR2 is YYNGEE in the germline V gene. V lost 3 bases and J lost 3, with 10 bases in between. The CDR3 is 13 residues long. In DNA, the CDR3 is TGTGCCAGCAGCGAAGGGGAGGTCTACGAGCAGTACTTC. Translated, it gives CASSEGEVYEQYF.

This sequence joins TRBV7-8 and TRBJ2-1; D is perhaps TRBD2 (6 bases). There are 15 residues in the CDR3. Germline V lookup: CDR1 SGHVS, CDR2 FQNEAQ. V shed 5 bases and J shed 0 bases, with 11 bases lying between them. The CDR3, as DNA: TGTGCCAGCAGCCTTAGCGGTAGCTCCTACAATGAGCAGTTCTTC. Translated: CASSLSGSSYNEQFF. Drawing the rest from reference TRBV7-8 and TRBJ2-1, the complete variable domain is GAGVSQSPRYKVAKRGQDVALRCDPISGHVSLFWYQQALGQGPEFLTYFQNEAQLDKSGLPSDRFFAERPEGSVSTLKIQRTQQEDSAVYLCASSLSGSSYNEQFFGPGTRLTVL.

The gene calls are TRBV5-1 and TRBJ2-7; 9 bases align to TRBD1. V was pared by 0 bases and J by 5 bases, with 3 bases of the junction left unmatched. This CDR3 comprises 14 residues. Per germline, CDR1 SGHRS and CDR2 YFSETQ. Here the CDR3 reads CASSLGQGVHEQYF. The CDR3 region has the DNA TGCGCCAGCAGCTTGGGACAGGGGGTCCACGAGCAGTACTTC. The whole variable domain, remainder taken from reference TRBV5-1 and TRBJ2-7, is KAGVTQTPRYLIKTRGQQVTLSCSPISGHRSVSWYQQTPGQGLQFLFEYFSETQRNKGNFPGRFSGRQFSNSRSEMNVSTLELGDSALYLCASSLGQGVHEQYFGPGTRLTVT.

The J gene is TRBJ2-7, the V gene TRBV28, with 8 bases lining up with TRBD2. Germline V gives CDR1 MDHEN, CDR2 SYDVKM. Losses at the gene ends were 7 bases for V and 3 bases for J; bases not matched to a gene: 11. CDR3 size: 15 residues. The CDR3 spells CASIERGSGIYEQYF. DNA for the CDR3: TGTGCCAGCATCGAACGGGGTAGCGGGATCTACGAGCAGTACTTC. The whole variable domain, filled in from reference TRBV28 and TRBJ2-7, reads DVKVTQSSRYLVKRTGEKVFLECVQDMDHENMFWYRQDPGLGLRLIYFSYDVKMKEKGDIPEGYSVSREKKERFSLILESASTNQTSMYLCASIERGSGIYEQYFGPGTRLTVT.

The chain links TRBV28 to TRBJ2-5; D possibly corresponds to TRBD1 (6 bases). The V gene's germline CDR1 is MDHEN and CDR2 SYDVKM. The CDR3 is made up of 16 amino acids. V dropped 5 bases and J dropped 0 bases, with 16 bases sitting between them. CDR3 protein: CASSPTGLIYQETQYF. For the CDR3, the DNA is TGTGCCAGCAGTCCAACAGGGCTCATTTACCAAGAGACCCAGTACTTC.

The chain recombines TRBV4-1 with TRBJ2-3; 7 bases are shared with TRBD2. The CDR3 runs to 15 residues. Trimming took 3 bases from V and 2 from J; bases not matched to a gene: 5. Per the germline V gene, CDR1 is MGHRA and CDR2 is YSYEKL. CDR3 nucleotides: TGCGCCAGCAGCCAGGGTAGCGGGTTCACAGATACGCAGTATTTT. This gives the protein CASSQGSGFTDTQYF.

The V call is TRBV7-8, the J call TRBJ1-4, with a weak D call TRBD1 (5 bases). The germline V gene encodes CDR1 SGHVS and CDR2 FQNEAQ. Trimming took 7 bases from V and 8 from J, leaving 17 bases between them. The CDR3 is 14 amino acids. In DNA, the CDR3 is TGTGCCAGCACCCTATCCCGCAGGGAAGAAAAACTGTTTTTT. This translates into CASTLSRREEKLFF.

The chain links TRBV5-4 to TRBJ2-2; 9 bases map to TRBD1. The CDR3 runs 18 residues. Germline lookup yields CDR1 SGHNT and CDR2 YYREEE (reference sequence). V gave up 2 bases and J gave up 7 bases; unmatched junction bases: 15. The CDR3 loop is CASSFISGQGRYRGELFF. CDR3 nucleotides: TGTGCCAGCAGCTTCATTAGCGGACAGGGGCGATATCGCGGGGAGCTGTTTTTT.

J is TRBJ2-2 and V is TRBV4-1, with 9 bases aligning to TRBD1. There are 15 residues in the CDR3. V lost 3 bases and J lost 5; bases outside the gene matches: 4. Per germline, CDR1 MGHRA and CDR2 YSYEKL. The CDR3 DNA reads as TGCGCCAGCAGCCAGGGTGGACAGGGGACCGGGGAGCTGTTTTTT. It encodes CASSQGGQGTGELFF.

The chain is built from TRBV2 and TRBJ2-7; perhaps TRBD2 as D (5 bases). Germline CDR1 and CDR2: SNHLY and FYNNEI. This CDR3 has 13 residues. V gave up 4 bases and J gave up 2 bases, with 9 bases separating them. The CDR3 DNA reads TGTGCCAGCAGTGTTAACGGGGCCTACGAGCAGTACTTC. Translation gives CASSVNGAYEQYF.

V and J are TRBV7-2 and TRBJ2-1; 11 positions agree with TRBD2. CDR1 is SGHTA, CDR2 FQGNSA, per germline. The CDR3 length is 18 residues. Germline trimming cut 4 bases from V and 4 bases from J; bases unmatched to any gene: 12. CDR3 amino acids: CASSSPAQTSGVYNEQFF. Here the CDR3 DNA reads TGTGCCAGCAGCTCCCCCGCCCAGACTAGCGGGGTTTACAATGAGCAGTTCTTC.

The chain links TRBV12-5 to TRBJ2-7, with 7 bases that match TRBD1. The length of the CDR3 is 16 residues. V lost 2 bases to trimming and J lost 4 bases; unmatched junction nucleotides: 11. The germline V gene has CDR1 LGHNT and CDR2 FRNRAP. For the CDR3, the DNA is TGTGCTAGTGGTTTGAACAGGGGTCCGGTCTCTTACGAGCAGTACTTC. This gives the protein CASGLNRGPVSYEQYF.

The chain joins TRBV30 to TRBJ1-5, with D hard to call. Trimming pared 2 bases from V and 4 bases from J, leaving 12 bases between. This CDR3 region has 14 residues. CDR1 GTSNPN and CDR2 SVGIG come from the germline V gene (reference sequence). CDR3 in amino acids: CAWSYLDGNQPQHF. The CDR3, as DNA: TGTGCCTGGAGTTACCTCGACGGGAATCAGCCCCAGCATTTT.

The chain has TRBV10-2 and TRBJ2-3, with D possibly TRBD2 on 5 matching bases. V lost 6 bases and J 3 bases, leaving 10 bases between the germline ends. The germline V gene has CDR1 WSHSY and CDR2 SAAADI. The CDR3 sequence is 13 residues long. The CDR3 region is CASSGVITDTQYF. Written as DNA, the CDR3 is TGCGCCAGCAGCGGGGTTATAACAGATACGCAGTATTTT.